The rows below give T cell receptor beta chains drawn from one sample of a study of shared clonotypes between healthy human individuals. Sequencing was performed with immunoSEQ multiplex PCR; in TCRdb, only in-frame clones are kept and a portion is missing. The sample lists some 2.1 million clones; 85% to 95% were seen once. Sequenced: naive CD4+ T cells sorted from blood. These TCRs come from a man between 18 and 35 years old in good health. Each CDR3 is given with its conserved first and last residue.

v_call	j_call	cdr3_aa
TRBV11-2	TRBJ2-7	CASSLVAGISYEQYF
TRBV18	TRBJ2-7	CASSAGTGYSYEQYF
TRBV11-3	TRBJ2-1	CASSGTDRGLMNEQFF
TRBV4-1	TRBJ2-6	CASSLRSSGANVLTF
TRBV2	TRBJ1-5	CASSGNNQPQHF
TRBV6-6	TRBJ2-2	CASRGTGGSGELFF
TRBV28	TRBJ1-1	CASSFLDRIFTEAFF
TRBV7-9	TRBJ1-4	CASSRGGQGGSKLFF
TRBV5-6	TRBJ2-7	CASSLGRKVGEQYF
TRBV27	TRBJ2-7	CASSSPGGGGYEQYF
TRBV11-2	TRBJ1-3	CASSLGGQGGTIYF
TRBV6-5	TRBJ2-7	CASSYSKSYEQYF
TRBV19	TRBJ1-4	CASTQGYNEKLFF
TRBV4-1	TRBJ2-7	CASNRLAGVYEQYF
TRBV6-1	TRBJ1-1	CASRGGDRGGTEAFF